The present T cell receptor beta chain was sequenced within a study of tumor-infiltrating lymphocytes in localized non-small cell lung cancer. Assay: immunoSEQ multiplex PCR; the TCRdb copy retains only in-frame clones and omits some. Among fewer than 20,000 clones listed, over 55% were seen once. V lost 0 bases, J lost 14 bases, and 11 bases lay in between. In germline, CDR1 is MGHRA, CDR2 YSYEKL. This CDR3 comprises 12 residues. The sequence came from a human donor with non-small cell lung cancer. The specimen was lung tumor tissue. V usage is TRBV4-1 and J usage is TRBJ1-3; D is undetermined. The CDR3 is CASSQDPEHLYF. In nucleotides, the CDR3 is TGCGCCAGCAGCCAAGACCCCGAACACCTATATTTT.